The 13 T cell receptor beta chains presented below share a single source sample, sequenced in a study of T cells in Graves' hyperthyroidism and ophthalmopathy. Amplification of TCR beta CDR3 regions was performed using RNA transcripts as template. HTBI primers drove first-round RT-PCR of the TCR CDR3. TCRdb reprocessed the multiplex PCR reads via MiXCR and lists one record per CDR3 protein. This table has around 400,000 distinct CDR3 sequences, 13% appearing once. Sequencing was carried out using blood. All receptors derive from a woman aged 18-29 years with Graves' hyperthyroidism.

In this sample, this clonotype turned up many times. V usage is TRBV2 and J usage is TRBJ2-7; D unresolved. The V gene's germline CDR1 is SNHLY and CDR2 FYNNEI. V shed 5 bases and J shed 5 bases, with 25 bases lying between them. CDR3 length: 17 amino acids. CDR3 residues: CASSHNQESALSDEQYF. CDR3 sequence (DNA): TGTGCCAGCAGTCATAACCAGGAGTCAGCCTTAAGCGACGAGCAGTACTTC.

This clonotype has only one observation. V and J are TRBV9 and TRBJ1-2; TRBD1 is a possible D gene (5 bases). The CDR3 runs to 14 residues. Per germline, CDR1 SGDLS and CDR2 YYNGEE. The V gene lost 4 bases and the J gene lost 4 bases, with 14 bases spanning the gap. The CDR3 DNA follows: TGTGCCAGCAGCTCAGTTGGGGGTCCCTATGGCTACACCTTC. Protein: CASSSVGGPYGYTF.

Only a few counts were recorded for this clonotype. V is TRBV19 and J is TRBJ1-4; a possible D gene is TRBD1 (5 bases). CDR3 length equals 15 residues. Per the germline V gene, CDR1 is LNHDA and CDR2 is SQIVND (reference sequence). The V gene lost 4 bases and the J gene lost 8 bases, with 17 bases spanning the gap. Written as DNA, the CDR3 is TGTGCCAGTAGTAGCCCAGGGAAGGGGCGGGAAAAACTGTTTTTT. Protein sequence: CASSSPGKGREKLFF.

This clonotype appeared many times. The chain uses TRBV6-1 and TRBJ1-2, with TRBD1 matching over 7 bases. J gave up 8 bases and V 6 bases, and 12 bases lay outside the gene matches. The V gene's germline CDR1 is MNHNS and CDR2 SASEGT. The CDR3 extends over 14 amino acids. The CDR3 sequence is CASRGPTGVHGYTF. The DNA of the CDR3 is TGTGCCAGCAGGGGTCCTACAGGGGTACACGGCTACACCTTC.

The table lists this clonotype with a few counts. The chain recombines TRBV4-1 with TRBJ1-5; D is unresolved. In germline, CDR1 is MGHRA, CDR2 YSYEKL. V was clipped by 4 bases and J by 6 bases, with 13 bases between them. The length of the CDR3 is 14 residues. The CDR3 protein is CASSPDLISQPQHF. DNA for the CDR3: TGCGCCAGCAGCCCGGACCTTATCTCTCAGCCCCAGCATTTT.

This clonotype has only a few counts. This rearrangement joins TRBV19 to TRBJ2-7; tentative D call: TRBD2 (5 bases). CDR3 length: 15 residues. Trimming left V 4 bases short and J 2 bases short, with 15 bases between. CDR1 and CDR2 (germline): LNHDA, SQIVND (reference sequence). The CDR3 spells CASSSSRTQPYEQYF. CDR3 nucleotide sequence: TGTGCCAGTAGTAGTAGCCGGACTCAACCCTACGAGCAGTACTTC.

The J gene is TRBJ2-5, the V gene TRBV10-3, with 9 bases fitting TRBD2. The CDR3 runs to 14 residues. Germline CDR1 reads ENHRY; CDR2 reads SYGVKD. Trimming cost V 10 bases and J 5 bases; bases outside gene matches: 11. The CDR3 DNA sequence: TGTGCCACATCTAGGGCGGGGGGGCCGGAGACCCAGTACTTC. This encodes CATSRAGGPETQYF.

This clonotype was found many times. V usage is TRBV28 and J usage is TRBJ2-1, with D possibly called TRBD1 or TRBD2 (6 bases each). Trimming cost V 7 bases and J 3 bases, with 13 bases left between them. Germline CDR1 MDHEN, CDR2 SYDVKM. The CDR3 runs 14 residues. The CDR3 reads CASIGGGSYNEQFF. DNA of the CDR3: TGTGCCAGCATAGGGGGAGGAAGCTACAATGAGCAGTTCTTC.

This clonotype was observed at least ten times. The J gene is TRBJ1-5, the V gene TRBV16, with 7 bases fitting TRBD1. Germline V gives CDR1 KGHSY, CDR2 FQNENV. CDR3 length equals 17 residues. Trimming removed 0 bases from V and 5 bases from J; junction bases left unmatched: 10. The CDR3: CASSQSAPGQRDQPQHF. CDR3 bases: TGTGCCAGCAGCCAATCGGCACCGGGACAGCGTGATCAGCCCCAGCATTTT.

This clonotype was detected ten times or more. The J gene is TRBJ2-7, the V gene TRBV20-1, with D unresolved. The CDR3 consists of 14 residues. Trimming pared 3 bases from V and 1 base from J, leaving 13 bases between. Germline CDR1 reads DFQATT; CDR2 reads SNEGSKA (reference sequence). In DNA form, the CDR3 reads TGCAGTGCTAGCCGCCCTGGTGGTTCCTACGAGCAGTACTTC. It codes for CSASRPGGSYEQYF.

This clonotype was seen repeatedly, ten times or more. The chain has TRBV20-1 and TRBJ1-1; 7 bases map to TRBD1. This CDR3 has 15 residues. The V gene's germline CDR1 is DFQATT and CDR2 SNEGSKA (reference sequence). V lost 3 bases and J lost 4; bases outside the gene matches: 11. As DNA, the CDR3 is TGCAGTGCTAGGACCCCCCGGGACAGTCGCACTGAAGCTTTCTTT. Translation: CSARTPRDSRTEAFF.

This clonotype was counted ten times or more. The chain recombines TRBV2 with TRBJ2-1, with a tentative D call TRBD1 (6 bases). The CDR3 runs to 14 residues. CDR1 and CDR2 (germline): SNHLY, FYNNEI. Trimming cost V 3 bases and J 4 bases, with 10 bases left between them. The CDR3 DNA reads TGTGCCAGCAGTGAGGGGGCCGTATACAATGAGCAGTTCTTC. It is translated as CASSEGAVYNEQFF. The complete variable domain, with remaining parts taken from reference TRBV2 and TRBJ2-1, reads EPEVTQTPSHQVTQMGQEVILRCVPISNHLYFYWYRQILGQKVEFLVSFYNNEISEKSEIFDDQFSVERPDGSNFTLKIRSTKLEDSAMYFCASSEGAVYNEQFFGPGTRLTVL.

This clonotype appeared a few times. The CDR3 here is CASSLAGALGAQHF. CDR3 DNA sequence: TGTGCCAGCAGTTTGGCAGGGGCCCTTGGGGCCCAGCATTTT. This chain joins TRBV28 and TRBJ1-5; maybe TRBD1 (6 bases). CDR1 is MDHEN, CDR2 SYDVKM, per germline. The V end lost 3 bases, the J end lost 11 bases, and 17 bases lay between the germline ends. The CDR3 spans 14 residues.